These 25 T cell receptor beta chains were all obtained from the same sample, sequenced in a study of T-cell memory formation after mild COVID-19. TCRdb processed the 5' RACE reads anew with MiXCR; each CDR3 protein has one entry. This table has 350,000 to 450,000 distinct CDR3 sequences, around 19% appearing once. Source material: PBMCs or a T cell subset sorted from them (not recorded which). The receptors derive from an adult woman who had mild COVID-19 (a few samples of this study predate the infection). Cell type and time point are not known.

CDR3 bases: TGTGCCAGCAGCTTGGCCTCGGGGATAACGGAGCAGTACTTC. Translated: CASSLASGITEQYF. The chain carries TRBV5-5 and TRBJ2-7; D perhaps matches TRBD2 (5 bases). V was pared by 0 bases and J by 7 bases, with 14 bases between. This CDR3 contains 14 residues. From germline, CDR1 is SGHKS and CDR2 YYEKEE (reference sequence). The full variable domain, its missing parts supplied by reference TRBV5-5 and TRBJ2-7, is DAGVTQSPTHLIKTRGQQVTLRCSPISGHKSVSWYQQVLGQGPQFIFQYYEKEERGRGNFPDRFSARQFPNYSSELNVNALLLGDSALYLCASSLASGITEQYFGPGTRLTVT.

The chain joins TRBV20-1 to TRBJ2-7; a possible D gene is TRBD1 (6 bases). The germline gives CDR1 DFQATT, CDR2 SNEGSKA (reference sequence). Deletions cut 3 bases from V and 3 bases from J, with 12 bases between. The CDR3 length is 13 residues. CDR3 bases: TGCAGTGCTAGCCCGGGACACCTCTACGAGCAGTACTTC. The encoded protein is CSASPGHLYEQYF.

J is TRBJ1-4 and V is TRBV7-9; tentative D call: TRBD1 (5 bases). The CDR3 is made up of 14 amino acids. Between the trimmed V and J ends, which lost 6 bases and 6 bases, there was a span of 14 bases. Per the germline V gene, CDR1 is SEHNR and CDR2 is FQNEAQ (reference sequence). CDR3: CASRPGLGHEKLFF. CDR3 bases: TGTGCCAGCAGACCGGGACTGGGCCATGAAAAACTGTTTTTT.

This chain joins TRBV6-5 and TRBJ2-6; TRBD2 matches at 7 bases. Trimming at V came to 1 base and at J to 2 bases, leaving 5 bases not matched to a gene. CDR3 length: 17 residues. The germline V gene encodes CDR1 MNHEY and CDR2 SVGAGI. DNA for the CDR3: TGTGCCAGCAGTTACTTCCCGGGAGGAGCTGGGGCCAACGTCCTGACTTTC. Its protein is CASSYFPGGAGANVLTF.

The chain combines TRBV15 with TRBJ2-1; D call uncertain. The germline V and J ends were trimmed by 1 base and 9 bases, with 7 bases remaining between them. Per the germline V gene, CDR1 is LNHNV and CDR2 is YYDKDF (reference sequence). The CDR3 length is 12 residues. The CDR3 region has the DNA TGTGCCACCAGCAGAGTTTCCGCTGAGCAGTTCTTC. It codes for CATSRVSAEQFF.

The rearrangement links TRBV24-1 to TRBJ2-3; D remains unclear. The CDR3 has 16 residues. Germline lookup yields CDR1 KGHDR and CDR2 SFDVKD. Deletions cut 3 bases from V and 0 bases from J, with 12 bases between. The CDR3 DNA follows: TGTGCCACCAGTGATCGCGGATCTGGTAGCACAGATACGCAGTATTTT. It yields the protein CATSDRGSGSTDTQYF.

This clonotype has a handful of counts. The CDR3 is CASSLPRLGSYNEQFF. Written as DNA, the CDR3 is TGCGCCAGCAGCTTGCCGCGGTTGGGCTCCTACAATGAGCAGTTCTTC. This chain links TRBV5-1 with TRBJ2-1; no clear D. The CDR3 is 16 amino acids. Germline values: CDR1 SGHRS, CDR2 YFSETQ. The ends were cut back, 1 base at V and 0 bases at J, with 11 bases in the middle.

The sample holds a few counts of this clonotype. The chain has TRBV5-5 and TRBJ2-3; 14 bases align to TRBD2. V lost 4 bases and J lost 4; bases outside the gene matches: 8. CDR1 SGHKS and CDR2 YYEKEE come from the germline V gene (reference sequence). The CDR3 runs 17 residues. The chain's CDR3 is CASSPLGLAGVADTQYF. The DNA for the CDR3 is TGTGCCAGCAGCCCCCTGGGACTAGCGGGAGTTGCAGATACGCAGTATTTT. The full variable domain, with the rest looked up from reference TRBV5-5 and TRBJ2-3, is DAGVTQSPTHLIKTRGQQVTLRCSPISGHKSVSWYQQVLGQGPQFIFQYYEKEERGRGNFPDRFSARQFPNYSSELNVNALLLGDSALYLCASSPLGLAGVADTQYFGPGTRLTVL.

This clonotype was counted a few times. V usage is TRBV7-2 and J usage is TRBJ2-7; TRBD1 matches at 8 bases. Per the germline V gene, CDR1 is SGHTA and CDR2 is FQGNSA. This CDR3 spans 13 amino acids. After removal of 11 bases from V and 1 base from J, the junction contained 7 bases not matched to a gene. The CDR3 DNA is TGTGCCGGTTCACAGGGGGTGTCCTACGAGCAGTACTTC. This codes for CAGSQGVSYEQYF.

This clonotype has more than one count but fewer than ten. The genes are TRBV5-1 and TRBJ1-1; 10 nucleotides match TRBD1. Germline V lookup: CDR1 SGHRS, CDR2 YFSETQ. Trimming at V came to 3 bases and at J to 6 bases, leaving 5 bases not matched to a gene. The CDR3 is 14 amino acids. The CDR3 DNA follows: TGCGCCAGCAGCTCCGCCGGACAGGGGGCTGAAGCTTTCTTT. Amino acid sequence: CASSSAGQGAEAFF.

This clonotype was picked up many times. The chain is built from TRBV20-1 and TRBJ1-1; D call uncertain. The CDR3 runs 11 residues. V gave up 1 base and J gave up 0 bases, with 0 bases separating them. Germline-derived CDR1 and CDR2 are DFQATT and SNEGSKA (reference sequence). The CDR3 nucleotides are TGCAGTGCTAGAGTGAACACTGAAGCTTTCTTT. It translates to CSARVNTEAFF.

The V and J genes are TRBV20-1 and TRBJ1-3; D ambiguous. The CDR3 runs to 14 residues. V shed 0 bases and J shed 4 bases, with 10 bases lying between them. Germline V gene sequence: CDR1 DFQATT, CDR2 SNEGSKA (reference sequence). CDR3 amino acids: CSAREGSSGNTIYF. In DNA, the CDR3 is TGCAGTGCTAGAGAGGGGAGCTCAGGAAACACCATATATTTT.

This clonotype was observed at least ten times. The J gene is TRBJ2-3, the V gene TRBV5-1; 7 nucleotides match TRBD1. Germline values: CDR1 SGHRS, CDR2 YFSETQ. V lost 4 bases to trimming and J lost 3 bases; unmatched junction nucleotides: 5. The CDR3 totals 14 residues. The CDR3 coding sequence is TGCGCCAGCAGCGCCGGGACAGCGACAGATACGCAGTATTTT. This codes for CASSAGTATDTQYF.

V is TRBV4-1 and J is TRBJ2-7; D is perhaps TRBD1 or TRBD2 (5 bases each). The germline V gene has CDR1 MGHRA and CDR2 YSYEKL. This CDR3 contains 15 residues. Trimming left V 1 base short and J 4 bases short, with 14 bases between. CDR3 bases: TGCGCCAGCAGCCAAGTAGAGGGGCAGAGTTACGAGCAGTACTTC. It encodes CASSQVEGQSYEQYF.

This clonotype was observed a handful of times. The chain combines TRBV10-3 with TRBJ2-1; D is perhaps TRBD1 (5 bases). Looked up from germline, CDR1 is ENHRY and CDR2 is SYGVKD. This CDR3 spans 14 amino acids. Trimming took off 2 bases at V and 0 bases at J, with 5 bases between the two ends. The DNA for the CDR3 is TGTGCCATCAGTGAGGACAGCTCCTACAATGAGCAGTTCTTC. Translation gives CAISEDSSYNEQFF.

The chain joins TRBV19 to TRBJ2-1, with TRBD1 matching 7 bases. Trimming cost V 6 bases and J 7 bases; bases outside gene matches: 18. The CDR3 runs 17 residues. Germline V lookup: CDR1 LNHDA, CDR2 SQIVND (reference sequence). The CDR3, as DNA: TGTGCCAGTAGGCCCACCGAAATTTGGACAGGTGGTAATGAGCAGTTCTTC. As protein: CASRPTEIWTGGNEQFF.

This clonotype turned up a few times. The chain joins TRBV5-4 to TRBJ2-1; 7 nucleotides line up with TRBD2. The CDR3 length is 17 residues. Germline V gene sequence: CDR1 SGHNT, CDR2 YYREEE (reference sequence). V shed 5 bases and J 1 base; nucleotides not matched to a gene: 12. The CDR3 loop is CASSPGLAAGSYNEQFF. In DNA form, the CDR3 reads TGTGCCAGCAGTCCCGGCTTGGCAGCGGGGTCCTACAATGAGCAGTTCTTC.

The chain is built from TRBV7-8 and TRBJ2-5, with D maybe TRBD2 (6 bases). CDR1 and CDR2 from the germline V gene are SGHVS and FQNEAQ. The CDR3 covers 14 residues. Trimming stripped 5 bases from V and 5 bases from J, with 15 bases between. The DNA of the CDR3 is TGTGCCAGCAGCCAAAGGGACTTCACGGAGACCCAGTACTTC. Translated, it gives CASSQRDFTETQYF. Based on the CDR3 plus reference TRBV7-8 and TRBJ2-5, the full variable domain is GAGVSQSPRYKVAKRGQDVALRCDPISGHVSLFWYQQALGQGPEFLTYFQNEAQLDKSGLPSDRFFAERPEGSVSTLKIQRTQQEDSAVYLCASSQRDFTETQYFGPGTRLLVL.

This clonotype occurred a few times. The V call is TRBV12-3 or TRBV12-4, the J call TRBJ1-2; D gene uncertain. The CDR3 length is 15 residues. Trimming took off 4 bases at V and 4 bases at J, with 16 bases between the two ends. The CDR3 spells CASSSPGVAVYGYTF. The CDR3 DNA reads TGTGCCAGCAGTTCCCCCGGCGTGGCAGTCTATGGCTACACCTTC.

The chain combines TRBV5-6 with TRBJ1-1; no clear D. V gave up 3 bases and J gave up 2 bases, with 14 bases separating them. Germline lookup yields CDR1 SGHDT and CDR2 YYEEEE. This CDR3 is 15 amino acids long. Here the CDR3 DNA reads TGTGCCAGCAGCTCTCGGTCTCGGGGAAACACTGAAGCTTTCTTT. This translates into CASSSRSRGNTEAFF.

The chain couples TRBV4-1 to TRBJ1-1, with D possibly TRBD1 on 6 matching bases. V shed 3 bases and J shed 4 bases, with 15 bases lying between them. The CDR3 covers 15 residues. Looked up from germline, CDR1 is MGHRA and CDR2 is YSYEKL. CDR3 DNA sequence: TGCGCCAGCAGCCACCTACAGGGATGGGTCACTGAAGCTTTCTTT. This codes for CASSHLQGWVTEAFF.

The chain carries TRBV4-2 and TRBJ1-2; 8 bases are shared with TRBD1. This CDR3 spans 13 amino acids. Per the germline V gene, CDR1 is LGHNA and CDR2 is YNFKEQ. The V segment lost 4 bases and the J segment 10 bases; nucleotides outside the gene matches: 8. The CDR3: CASSPHPGQAYTF. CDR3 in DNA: TGTGCCAGCAGCCCGCACCCGGGACAGGCCTACACCTTC.

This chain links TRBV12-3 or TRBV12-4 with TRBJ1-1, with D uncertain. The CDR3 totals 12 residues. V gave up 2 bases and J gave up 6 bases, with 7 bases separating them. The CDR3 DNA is TGTGCCAGCAGTTTATGGAGAGCTGAAGCTTTCTTT. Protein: CASSLWRAEAFF.

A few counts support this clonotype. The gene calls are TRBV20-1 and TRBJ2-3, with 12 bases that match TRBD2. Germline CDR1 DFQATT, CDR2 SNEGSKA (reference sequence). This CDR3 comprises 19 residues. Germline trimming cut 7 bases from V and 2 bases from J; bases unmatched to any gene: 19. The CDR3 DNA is TGCAGTGTTAGTCACGGACTAGCGGGGACCGAACCACTCACAGATACGCAGTATTTT. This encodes CSVSHGLAGTEPLTDTQYF.

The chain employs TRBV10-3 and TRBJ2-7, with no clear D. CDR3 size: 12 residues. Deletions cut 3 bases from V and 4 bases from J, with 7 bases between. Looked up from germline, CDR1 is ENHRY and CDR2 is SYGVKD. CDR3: CAISDRTYEQYF. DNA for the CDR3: TGTGCCATCAGTGACCGAACATACGAGCAGTACTTC.